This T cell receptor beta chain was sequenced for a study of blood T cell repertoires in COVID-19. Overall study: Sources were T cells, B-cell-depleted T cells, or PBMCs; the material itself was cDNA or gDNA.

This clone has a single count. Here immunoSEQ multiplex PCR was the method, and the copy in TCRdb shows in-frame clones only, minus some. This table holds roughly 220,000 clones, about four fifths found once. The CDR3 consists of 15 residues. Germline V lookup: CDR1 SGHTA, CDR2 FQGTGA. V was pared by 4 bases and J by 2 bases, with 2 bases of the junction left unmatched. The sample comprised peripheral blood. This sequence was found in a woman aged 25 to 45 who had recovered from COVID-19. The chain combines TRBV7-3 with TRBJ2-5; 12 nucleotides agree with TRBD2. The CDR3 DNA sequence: TGTGCCAGCAGCTGGACTAGCGGGACACAAGAGACCCAGTACTTC. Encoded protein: CASSWTSGTQETQYF.